This is a list of T cell receptor beta chains from one sample in a study of regulatory dendritic cells for organ transplantation. Some clones are missing from TCRdb's copy, which holds only in-frame ones; the method was immunoSEQ multiplex PCR. The sample consists of fewer than 40,000 clones, about 89% of them appearing once. Sequencing was performed on naive CD8+ T cells from blood. Receptors were obtained from a human donor in good health. CDR3s include the opening cysteine and the closing phenylalanine or tryptophan. Fields, in order: V gene, D gene, J gene, CDR3 protein, CDR3 DNA. A D gene is named only where the DNA matches it firmly.

>TRBV11-2|.|TRBJ2-7
CASSDGSASTYEQYF
TGTGCCAGCAGCGACGGGTCCGCCTCGACTTACGAGCAGTACTTC
>TRBV2|TRBD1|TRBJ2-4
CASSEGQSYGIQYF
TGTGCCAGCAGTGAGGGACAGTCCTATGGCATTCAGTACTTC
>TRBV18|TRBD2|TRBJ2-7
CASSPPSWETSGRAYEQYF
TGTGCCAGCTCACCACCGAGTTGGGAGACTAGCGGGAGGGCCTACGAGCAGTACTTC
>TRBV27|.|TRBJ2-7
CASSLSAGTYEQYF
TGTGCCAGCAGTTTATCGGCCGGCACCTACGAGCAGTACTTC
>TRBV10-2|.|TRBJ2-1
CASSPGRTYNEQFF
TGCGCCAGCTCCCCAGGGAGAACATACAATGAGCAGTTCTTC
>TRBV19|TRBD1|TRBJ2-7
CATRDRGYEQYF
TGTGCCACTCGGGACAGGGGCTACGAGCAGTACTTC
>TRBV28|.|TRBJ2-3
CASSFADTQYF
TGTGCCAGCAGTTTTGCAGATACGCAGTATTTT
>TRBV4-3|.|TRBJ2-1
CASSQVVSGDEQFF
TGCGCCAGCAGCCAAGTAGTAAGCGGAGATGAGCAGTTCTTC
>TRBV6-5|.|TRBJ1-4
CASSYSPRELREKLFF
TGTGCCAGCAGTTACTCACCCCGGGAGCTACGGGAAAAACTGTTTTTT
>TRBV7-3|TRBD2|TRBJ2-5
CASSLAGESLETQYF
TGTGCCAGCAGCTTAGCGGGAGAGTCGCTAGAGACCCAGTACTTC
>TRBV7-3|TRBD2|TRBJ2-7
CASSSPGGGTNYYEQYF
TGTGCCAGCAGCTCCCCCGGGGGGGGGACCAATTACTACGAGCAGTACTTC
>TRBV5-4|.|TRBJ2-1
CASSFQGSDEQFF
TGTGCCAGCAGCTTTCAGGGTTCAGATGAGCAGTTCTTC